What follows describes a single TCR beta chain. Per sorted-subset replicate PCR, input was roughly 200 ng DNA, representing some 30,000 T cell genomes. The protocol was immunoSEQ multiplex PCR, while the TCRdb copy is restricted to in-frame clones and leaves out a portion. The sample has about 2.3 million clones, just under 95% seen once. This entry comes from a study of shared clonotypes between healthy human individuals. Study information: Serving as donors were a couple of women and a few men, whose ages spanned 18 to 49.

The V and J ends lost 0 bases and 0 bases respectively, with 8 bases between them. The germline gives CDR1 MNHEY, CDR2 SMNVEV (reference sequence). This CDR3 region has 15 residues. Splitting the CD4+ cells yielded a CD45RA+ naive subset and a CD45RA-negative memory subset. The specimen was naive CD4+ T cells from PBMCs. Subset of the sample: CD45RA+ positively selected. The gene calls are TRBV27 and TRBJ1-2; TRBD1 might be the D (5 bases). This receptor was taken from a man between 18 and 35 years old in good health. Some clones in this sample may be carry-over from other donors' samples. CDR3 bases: TGTGCCAGCAGTTTATCCCCGACAGCTAACTATGGCTACACCTTC. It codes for CASSLSPTANYGYTF.